Listed here are 18 T cell receptor beta chains from one sample, sequenced in a study of T-cell memory formation after mild COVID-19. MiXCR was run by TCRdb on the 5' RACE reads, yielding one entry per CDR3 protein. The sample holds hundreds of thousands of distinct CDR3 sequences, approximately 21% seen once. The sample was PBMCs or a T cell subset sorted from them (not recorded which). These receptors were obtained from an adult woman who had mild COVID-19 (a few samples of this study predate the infection). Cell type and time point are not known.

This chain connects TRBV7-2 to TRBJ2-5; D is ambiguous. Trimming stripped 3 bases from V and 7 bases from J, with 9 bases between. Per germline, CDR1 SGHTA and CDR2 FQGNSA. This CDR3 spans 12 amino acids. CDR3 bases: TGTGCCAGCAGCTTGGGCCCAAGGACCCAGTACTTC. Translating it yields CASSLGPRTQYF.

In this sample, this clonotype turned up many times. This sequence joins TRBV30 and TRBJ2-3; D remains unclear. The CDR3 loop spans 12 amino acids. The germline V gene has CDR1 GTSNPN and CDR2 SVGIG (reference sequence). The V and J ends lost 7 bases and 5 bases respectively, with 13 bases between them. The CDR3, as DNA: TGTGCCTTCGCTCGACTGAGAGATACGCAGTATTTT. This sequence encodes CAFARLRDTQYF.

The chain employs TRBV4-2 and TRBJ1-1; TRBD1 might be the D (5 bases). V dropped 2 bases and J dropped 4 bases, with 8 bases sitting between them. The CDR3 extends over 13 amino acids. The germline CDR1 and CDR2 sequences are LGHNA and YNFKEQ. The DNA of the CDR3 is TGTGCCAGCAGCCAAAAGGGGAGCACTGAAGCTTTCTTT. It translates to CASSQKGSTEAFF.

The CDR3 spells CASSILETEAFF. In DNA form, the CDR3 reads TGTGCCAGTAGTATCCTTGAAACTGAAGCTTTCTTT. The chain has TRBV19 and TRBJ1-1; no clear D gene. The germline V gene has CDR1 LNHDA and CDR2 SQIVND (reference sequence). CDR3 length equals 12 residues. The V end was cut by 3 bases, the J end by 5 bases, with 7 bases between. The variable domain in full, completed from reference TRBV19 and TRBJ1-1, reads DGGITQSPKYLFRKEGQNVTLSCEQNLNHDAMYWYRQDPGQGLRLIYYSQIVNDFQKGDIAEGYSVSREKKESFPLTVTSAQKNPTAFYLCASSILETEAFFGQGTRLTVV.

This clonotype showed up just a few times. The chain recombines TRBV7-3 with TRBJ1-1; D gene uncertain. V was shortened by 5 bases and J by 1 base, with 8 bases between the two germline ends. This CDR3 region has 13 residues. Germline loops: CDR1 SGHTA, CDR2 FQGTGA. CDR3 region: CASSPTTNTEAFF. The CDR3 DNA reads as TGTGCCAGCAGCCCCACCACGAACACTGAAGCTTTCTTT.

This clonotype was observed a few times. Here the CDR3 DNA reads TGTGCCAGCAGTCGCAGTGAGAGCTCCTATAATTCACCCCTCCACTTT. The encoded protein is CASSRSESSYNSPLHF. The chain uses TRBV2 and TRBJ1-6; D unresolved. V lost 5 bases and J lost 0, with 11 bases in between. This CDR3 has 16 amino acids. The germline V gene has CDR1 SNHLY and CDR2 FYNNEI. Combining the CDR3 with reference TRBV2 and TRBJ1-6 gives the whole variable domain EPEVTQTPSHQVTQMGQEVILRCVPISNHLYFYWYRQILGQKVEFLVSFYNNEISEKSEIFDDQFSVERPDGSNFTLKIRSTKLEDSAMYFCASSRSESSYNSPLHFGNGTRLTVT.

This clonotype was counted at least ten times. The germline gene is not matched at one end of the junction; a read error may be the cause. The rearrangement links TRBV12-3 or TRBV12-4 to TRBJ1-1; 7 positions match TRBD1. The CDR3 totals 15 residues. DNA for the CDR3: TGCGCCAGCAGCTTCGCCGGGACAGCCAACACTGAAGCTTTCTTT. This gives the protein CASSFAGTANTEAFF.

The chain couples TRBV10-3 to TRBJ1-2, with a weak D call TRBD1 (6 bases). Per the germline V gene, CDR1 is ENHRY and CDR2 is SYGVKD. With 0 bases removed from V and 5 bases from J, the gap between germline ends came to 10 bases. This CDR3 is built from 14 residues. CDR3 sequence reads: CAISESKGGYGYTF. The CDR3, as DNA: TGTGCCATCAGTGAGTCAAAGGGGGGATATGGCTACACCTTC.

The CDR3: CASSYTPGLEAFF. As DNA, the CDR3 is TGTGCCAGCAGTTATACCCCCGGGTTGGAGGCTTTCTTT. V gene TRBV6-5 combines with J gene TRBJ1-1; D is ambiguous. The CDR3 contains 13 residues. Germline V lookup: CDR1 MNHEY, CDR2 SVGAGI. The germline V and J ends were trimmed by 3 bases and 11 bases, with 16 bases remaining between them.

In this sample, this clonotype turned up a few times. V is TRBV7-3 and J is TRBJ2-1; 7 nucleotides match TRBD2. This CDR3 comprises 16 residues. Trimming cost V 4 bases and J 7 bases; bases outside gene matches: 13. Germline loops: CDR1 SGHTA, CDR2 FQGTGA. The CDR3 nucleotides are TGTGCCAGCAGCTACCCTTTAAGCGGGATAGTTAATGAGCAGTTCTTC. It codes for CASSYPLSGIVNEQFF.

This clonotype turned up a few times. V usage is TRBV4-2 and J usage is TRBJ2-5; possible D gene TRBD2, 6 bases. CDR1 is LGHNA and CDR2 is YNFKEQ in the germline V gene. The CDR3 extends over 15 amino acids. Trimming shortened V by 4 bases and J by 2 bases, and 14 bases separated the two germline ends. CDR3: CASSLGGARQETQYF. The CDR3 DNA follows: TGTGCCAGCAGCCTCGGGGGAGCTAGACAAGAGACCCAGTACTTC.

This clonotype was seen more than once but under ten times. The CDR3 loop is CASSLVSEGPDTQYF. The CDR3 coding sequence is TGCGCCAGCAGCTTAGTCTCCGAGGGTCCAGATACGCAGTATTTT. V gene TRBV5-1 combines with J gene TRBJ2-3, with D possibly TRBD2 on 5 matching bases. Trimming removed 2 bases at V and 4 bases at J, with 14 bases between. This CDR3 is 15 amino acids long. Per germline, CDR1 SGHRS and CDR2 YFSETQ.

This rearrangement joins TRBV11-2 to TRBJ2-3; D unresolved. The germline CDR1 and CDR2 sequences are SGHAT and FQNNGV. V lost 5 bases and J 4 bases, leaving 10 bases between the germline ends. The CDR3 consists of 13 residues. The CDR3: CASSPRLADTQYF. CDR3 coding DNA: TGTGCCAGCAGCCCCCGATTAGCAGATACGCAGTATTTT.

This chain uses TRBV3-1 with TRBJ2-7; 10 nucleotides line up with TRBD2. The CDR3 is 15 amino acids. The V gene's germline CDR1 is LGHDT and CDR2 YNNKEL (reference sequence). Trimming removed 0 bases from V and 5 bases from J; junction bases left unmatched: 4. DNA of the CDR3: TGTGCCAGCAGCCAAGAAAGCGGGAGGGCCCACGAGCAGTACTTC. It encodes CASSQESGRAHEQYF.

This chain connects TRBV7-9 to TRBJ2-1; the match to TRBD1 covers 10 bases. CDR1 is SEHNR, CDR2 FQNEAQ, per germline (reference sequence). Trimming removed 5 bases from V and 7 bases from J; junction bases left unmatched: 14. The CDR3 runs 17 residues. Here the CDR3 reads CASSPLRGQGHGNEQFF. CDR3 in DNA: TGTGCCAGCAGCCCCCTTCGGGGACAGGGGCATGGTAATGAGCAGTTCTTC.

This clonotype was seen a few times. CDR3 sequence: CSGVDRAADEQYF. The CDR3 nucleotides are TGCAGCGGGGTGGACAGGGCAGCTGACGAGCAGTACTTC. The chain recombines TRBV29-1 with TRBJ2-7, with 8 bases that match TRBD1. Germline V gene lookup returns CDR1 SQVTM and CDR2 ANQGSEA. J lost 5 bases, V lost 7 bases, and 10 bases had no gene match. The CDR3 has 13 residues.

This clonotype occurred a few times. The chain has TRBV18 and TRBJ2-7; 7 bases align to TRBD1. V lost 6 bases to trimming and J lost 6 bases; unmatched junction nucleotides: 5. The CDR3 spans 12 residues. Germline V gene data show CDR1 as KGHSH and CDR2 as LQKENI. The CDR3 spells CASSPTGPEQYF. The CDR3 DNA reads TGTGCCAGCTCTCCGACAGGGCCCGAGCAGTACTTC.

The chain combines TRBV11-2 with TRBJ2-7; TRBD1 matches 8 bases. The CDR3 runs to 15 residues. With 0 bases clipped from V and 4 bases from J, the junction kept 5 bases outside the gene matches. In germline, CDR1 is SGHAT, CDR2 FQNNGV. The CDR3 spells CASSLEYRGDYEQYF. For the CDR3, the DNA is TGTGCCAGCAGCTTAGAATACAGGGGGGATTACGAGCAGTACTTC.